The 17 T cell receptor beta chains below come from one sample, sequenced in a study of blood T cell repertoires in COVID-19. The protocol was immunoSEQ multiplex PCR, while the TCRdb copy is restricted to in-frame clones and leaves out a portion. Of 650,000 to 800,000 clones in the sample, approximately 90% are singletons; the top ten hold about 0.26%. Sequencing input: peripheral blood. The receptors come from a woman between 18 and 30 years old with acute or convalescent COVID-19.

This sequence joins TRBV23-1 and TRBJ2-2; D remains unclear. TRBV23-1 is treated as an ORF (open reading frame) with a function not yet certain. V shed 2 bases and J shed 3 bases, with 16 bases lying between them. The CDR3 is 17 amino acids. The CDR3 is CASSQPRGCGHTGELFF. The CDR3 nucleotides read TGCGCCAGCAGTCAACCTCGTGGTTGTGGGCACACCGGGGAGCTGTTTTTT.

V is TRBV7-3 and J is TRBJ1-6; TRBD1 agrees at 9 bases. The CDR3 contains 16 residues. Germline V gene lookup returns CDR1 SGHTA and CDR2 FQGTGA. V lost 5 bases, J lost 0 bases, and 2 bases stayed unmatched. CDR3 sequence: CASSQTGGSYNSPLHF. The CDR3 DNA follows: TGTGCCAGCAGCCAGACAGGGGGCTCCTATAATTCACCCCTCCACTTT.

In nucleotides, the CDR3 is TGCGCCAGCTCTCATAGCGGGGGGGCGGTTGAGCAGTTCTTC. Translated: CASSHSGGAVEQFF. The V gene is TRBV5-1, the J gene TRBJ2-1; 11 bases fit TRBD2. V trimming: 7 bases; J trimming: 9 bases; junction bases outside the gene matches: 9. The CDR3 contains 14 residues. Germline CDR1 is SGHRS and CDR2 is YFSETQ.

The V gene is TRBV29-1, the J gene TRBJ2-1, with TRBD2 as a possible D gene (6 bases). The CDR3 is 15 amino acids. The germline gives CDR1 SQVTM, CDR2 ANQGSEA. With 2 bases removed from V and 5 bases from J, the gap between germline ends came to 16 bases. The CDR3 nucleotides read TGCAGCGTTGAATATGCGGGTGGAGGGCACAATGAGCAGTTCTTC. Translation gives CSVEYAGGGHNEQFF.

The rearrangement uses TRBV11-2 and TRBJ2-1; D not certain. The CDR3 totals 13 residues. With 3 bases removed from V and 10 bases from J, the gap between germline ends came to 13 bases. CDR1 and CDR2 (germline): SGHAT, FQNNGV. The CDR3 bases are TGTGCCAGCAGCTTGAAGGCAGTACAGGAGCAGTTCTTC. It codes for CASSLKAVQEQFF.

The CDR3: CASSRGQIPTKVNYGYTF. Written as DNA, the CDR3 is TGTGCCAGCAGTCGTGGACAGATACCAACTAAAGTTAACTATGGCTACACCTTC. This chain uses TRBV2 with TRBJ1-2; maybe TRBD1 (6 bases). CDR1 is SNHLY and CDR2 is FYNNEI in the germline V gene. V was pared by 5 bases and J by 1 base, with 23 bases between. The CDR3 loop spans 18 amino acids. Combining the CDR3 with reference TRBV2 and TRBJ1-2 gives the whole variable domain EPEVTQTPSHQVTQMGQEVILRCVPISNHLYFYWYRQILGQKVEFLVSFYNNEISEKSEIFDDQFSVERPDGSNFTLKIRSTKLEDSAMYFCASSRGQIPTKVNYGYTFGSGTRLTVV.

The chain employs TRBV5-1 and TRBJ1-1; 9 nucleotides line up with TRBD1. The CDR3 length is 14 residues. Germline CDR1 is SGHRS and CDR2 is YFSETQ. V dropped 4 bases and J dropped 5; count of bases not matched to a gene: 6. The CDR3 DNA reads TGCGCCAGCAGCCCTAGACAGGGGGGAACTGAAGCTTTCTTT. Translating it yields CASSPRQGGTEAFF. Using reference TRBV5-1 and TRBJ1-1 for the parts outside the CDR3, the full variable domain is KAGVTQTPRYLIKTRGQQVTLSCSPISGHRSVSWYQQTPGQGLQFLFEYFSETQRNKGNFPGRFSGRQFSNSRSEMNVSTLELGDSALYLCASSPRQGGTEAFFGQGTRLTVV.

The chain combines TRBV21-1 with TRBJ2-1; TRBD1 is taken as the D call from the table, unchecked against the DNA. TRBV21-1 represents a pseudogene. CDR3 length: 15 amino acids. The CDR3, as DNA: TGTGCCAGCACCGGTAGACAGGGGTCCTACAATGAGCAGTTCTTC. Encoded protein: CASTGRQGSYNEQFF.

The sample holds one count of this clone. The V and J genes are TRBV30 and TRBJ2-1, with TRBD1 matching over 12 bases. This CDR3 is built from 14 residues. Germline V gene lookup returns CDR1 GTSNPN and CDR2 SVGIG (reference sequence). Trimming removed 5 bases from V and 8 bases from J; junction bases left unmatched: 7. DNA of the CDR3: TGTGCCTGGCGCCGGGGACAGGGGGCGGATGAGCAGTTCTTC. It translates to CAWRRGQGADEQFF.

The chain couples TRBV7-9 to TRBJ1-2; D gene unclear. Trimming shortened V by 1 base and J by 2 bases, and 20 bases separated the two germline ends. Germline V gene lookup returns CDR1 SEHNR and CDR2 FQNEAQ (reference sequence). The CDR3 is made up of 18 amino acids. DNA for the CDR3: TGTGCCAGCAGCTTAGGTCTTGAGAGGGAAGTCAGGAACTATGGCTACACCTTC. Amino acids: CASSLGLEREVRNYGYTF. Together with reference TRBV7-9 and TRBJ1-2, the CDR3 gives the full variable domain: DTGVSQNPRHKITKRGQNVTFRCDPISEHNRLYWYRQTLGQGPEFLTYFQNEAQLEKSRLLSDRFSAERPKGSFSTLEIQRTEQGDSAMYLCASSLGLEREVRNYGYTFGSGTRLTVV.

The gene calls are TRBV5-1 and TRBJ2-2, with 8 nucleotides matching TRBD1. V dropped 2 bases and J dropped 4; count of bases not matched to a gene: 10. Germline V gene data show CDR1 as SGHRS and CDR2 as YFSETQ. The CDR3 spans 17 residues. The CDR3 reads CASSFDRGLSGTGELFF. The CDR3 region has the DNA TGCGCCAGCAGCTTCGACAGGGGTTTGTCTGGCACCGGGGAGCTGTTTTTT.

This chain joins TRBV25-1 and TRBJ1-2, with 10 bases lining up with TRBD1. V lost 4 bases to trimming and J lost 4 bases; unmatched junction nucleotides: 3. The CDR3 covers 14 residues. Per the germline V gene, CDR1 is MGHDK and CDR2 is SYGVNS. The DNA for the CDR3 is TGTGCCAGCAGTGGCTGGGACAGGGGCTATGGCTACACCTTC. Protein sequence: CASSGWDRGYGYTF.

The genes are TRBV2 and TRBJ1-2; TRBD1 matches at 7 bases. Trimming cost V 1 base and J 8 bases; bases outside gene matches: 7. Germline V gene lookup returns CDR1 SNHLY and CDR2 FYNNEI. The CDR3 is made up of 14 amino acids. Here the CDR3 reads CASSEETGVDGYTF. CDR3 nucleotide sequence: TGTGCCAGCAGTGAAGAAACAGGGGTGGACGGCTACACCTTC. Using reference TRBV2 and TRBJ1-2 for the parts outside the CDR3, the full variable domain is EPEVTQTPSHQVTQMGQEVILRCVPISNHLYFYWYRQILGQKVEFLVSFYNNEISEKSEIFDDQFSVERPDGSNFTLKIRSTKLEDSAMYFCASSEETGVDGYTFGSGTRLTVV.

The chain combines TRBV5-6 with TRBJ2-1; 7 bases agree with TRBD1. V shed 4 bases and J 3 bases; nucleotides not matched to a gene: 7. The CDR3 is 15 residues long. Germline assignment: CDR1 SGHDT and CDR2 YYEEEE. The CDR3 DNA follows: TGTGCCAGCAGCCCCGGACAGGCGTTCTACAATGAGCAGTTCTTC. This codes for CASSPGQAFYNEQFF.

Only a few counts were recorded for this clone. The CDR3 reads CASRPATGGAGGYTF. The CDR3 DNA reads as TGTGCCAGCAGACCCGCGACAGGGGGCGCAGGAGGCTACACCTTC. The chain joins TRBV5-6 to TRBJ1-2; TRBD1 matches at 10 bases. V trimming: 5 bases; J trimming: 8 bases; junction bases outside the gene matches: 12. Per the germline V gene, CDR1 is SGHDT and CDR2 is YYEEEE. The CDR3 sequence is 15 residues long.

The rearrangement joins TRBV19 to TRBJ2-1, with TRBD2 matching 10 bases. Trimming at V came to 10 bases and at J to 8 bases, leaving 11 bases not matched to a gene. CDR1 is LNHDA, CDR2 SQIVND, per germline (reference sequence). This CDR3 contains 14 residues. The CDR3 here is CAISLAGVGDEQFF. The CDR3 nucleotides are TGTGCCATCTCCCTAGCGGGGGTCGGGGATGAGCAGTTCTTC. Complete variable domain (other parts from reference TRBV19 and TRBJ2-1): DGGITQSPKYLFRKEGQNVTLSCEQNLNHDAMYWYRQDPGQGLRLIYYSQIVNDFQKGDIAEGYSVSREKKESFPLTVTSAQKNPTAFYLCAISLAGVGDEQFFGPGTRLTVL.

The genes are TRBV27 and TRBJ1-2; TRBD1 aligns across 7 bases. The germline CDR1 and CDR2 sequences are MNHEY and SMNVEV (reference sequence). V trimming: 6 bases; J trimming: 8 bases; junction bases outside the gene matches: 12. The CDR3 runs to 14 residues. CDR3 sequence (DNA): TGTGCCAGCAGCCCCCGGAAGGGGGCGAGAGGCTACACCTTC. Its translation: CASSPRKGARGYTF.